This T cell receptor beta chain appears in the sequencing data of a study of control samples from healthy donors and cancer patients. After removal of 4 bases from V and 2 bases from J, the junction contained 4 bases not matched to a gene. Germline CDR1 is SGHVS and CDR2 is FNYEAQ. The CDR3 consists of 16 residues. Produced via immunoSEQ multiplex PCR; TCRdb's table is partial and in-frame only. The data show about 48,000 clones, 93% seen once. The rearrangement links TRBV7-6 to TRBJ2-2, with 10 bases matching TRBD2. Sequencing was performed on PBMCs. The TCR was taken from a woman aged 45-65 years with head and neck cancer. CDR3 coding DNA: TGTGCCAGCAGCTCAGAGCGGGGGGGCAACACCGGGGAGCTGTTTTTT. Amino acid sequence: CASSSERGGNTGELFF. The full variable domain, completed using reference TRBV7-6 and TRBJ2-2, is GAGVSQSPRYKVTKRGQDVALRCDPISGHVSLYWYRQALGQGPEFLTYFNYEAQQDKSGLPNDRFSAERPEGSISTLTIQRTEQRDSAMYRCASSSERGGNTGELFFGEGSRLTVL.